This TCR beta chain was documented in a study of cytomegalovirus exposure and HLA in healthy donors. With regard to this clone: Its antigen is still unknown.

60 Vbeta and 13 Jbeta primers were used in PCR. The repertoire was sequenced with immunoSEQ multiplex PCR; TCRdb's copy has only in-frame clones and lacks some. Found here are 90,000 to 140,000 clones, 75% of them singletons; the top ten hold 1.3%. This CDR3 region has 15 residues. CDR1 and CDR2 from the germline V gene are MNHEY and SMNVEV (reference sequence). J was trimmed by 6 bases and V by 3 bases; bases with no gene match: 7. As for the donors, each was a healthy bone marrow donor. Study-wide results and caveats: An analysis that was carried out later associated 15,000 to 20,000 TCR beta sequences with HLA alleles at 0.05 false discovery rate. Previous analysis showed most TCR beta V segments were productive about 90% or about 30% of the time. Later analysis found that TCR beta chains associated with HLA were more clonally expanded than other, equally common chains.

The chain carries TRBV27 and TRBJ2-7, with TRBD2 identical over 11 bases. This TCR was recovered from a man aged 40-55 years in good health and CMV-seronegative. The sequencing input was PBMCs. In DNA, the CDR3 is TGTGCCAGCAGTTTGGCTAGCGGGAGGTTGAGCGAGCAGTACTTC. Its translation: CASSLASGRLSEQYF.